The clone carrying this T cell receptor (beta chain) was found a few times. The sample is drawn from a study of response to subunit inactivated influenza vaccine. The length of the CDR3 is 14 residues. Germline CDR1 and CDR2: ENHRY and SYGVKD. The V gene end was trimmed by 2 bases and the J gene end by 4 bases; junction bases not matched to a gene: 1. TCRdb re-derived calls from the RT-PCR reads in MiXCR, one entry per CDR3 protein. The data contain hundreds of thousands of distinct CDR3 sequences, 7.6% of them singletons. The origin of this receptor is a man aged 50 to 69 who received an inactivated influenza vaccine. The rearrangement joins TRBV10-3 to TRBJ2-7; 11 bases fit TRBD1. The input for sequencing was PBMCs from blood, taken less than 30 months after vaccination. In DNA form, the CDR3 reads TGTGCCATCAGTGAGGGGACAGGGGGTTACGAGCAGTACTTC. Translating it yields CAISEGTGGYEQYF.